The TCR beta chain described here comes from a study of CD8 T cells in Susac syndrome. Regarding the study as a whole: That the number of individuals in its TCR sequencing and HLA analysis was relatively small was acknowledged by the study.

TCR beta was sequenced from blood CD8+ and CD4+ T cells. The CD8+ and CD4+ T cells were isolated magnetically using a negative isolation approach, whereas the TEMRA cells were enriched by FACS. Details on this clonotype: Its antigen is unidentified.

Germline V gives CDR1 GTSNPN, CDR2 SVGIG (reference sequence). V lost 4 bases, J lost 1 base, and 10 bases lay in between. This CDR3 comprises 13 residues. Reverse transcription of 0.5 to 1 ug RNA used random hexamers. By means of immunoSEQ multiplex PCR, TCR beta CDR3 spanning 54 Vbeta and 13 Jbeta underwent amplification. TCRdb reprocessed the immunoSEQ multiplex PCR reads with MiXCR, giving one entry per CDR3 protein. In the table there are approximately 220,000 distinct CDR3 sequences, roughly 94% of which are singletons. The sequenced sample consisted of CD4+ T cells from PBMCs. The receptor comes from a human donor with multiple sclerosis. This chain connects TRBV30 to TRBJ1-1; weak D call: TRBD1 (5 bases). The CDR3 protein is CAWIGAENTEAFF. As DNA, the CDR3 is TGTGCCTGGATAGGGGCAGAGAACACTGAAGCTTTCTTT.